The rows below give T cell receptor beta chains drawn from one sample of a study of early T cells in non-severe SARS-CoV-2 infection. MiXCR was run by TCRdb on the 5' RACE reads, yielding one entry per CDR3 protein. The table shows 55,000 to 70,000 distinct CDR3 sequences, with 12% occurring only once. The sample was whole blood. All receptors come from an adult who was a healthcare worker with PCR-confirmed SARS-CoV-2 infection or an uninfected control (not recorded which). The CDR3 runs from the conserved cysteine through the conserved F or W. Only some rows state a clone size, as once, few, many or a class for expanded clones.

clone_size	v_call	j_call	cdr3_aa
NA	TRBV6-6	TRBJ1-1	CASKRVISEGTAAAFF
few	TRBV19	TRBJ2-1	CASSISGSDEQFF
NA	TRBV27	TRBJ1-2	CASSSGGRTPDYGYTF
NA	TRBV11-2	TRBJ2-7	CASTAAGAYEQYF
NA	TRBV9	TRBJ1-2	CASSLLPEGVFGYTF
few	TRBV2	TRBJ2-7	CASRLLAGGPYEQYF
few	TRBV20-1	TRBJ2-7	CSARVQGYEQYF
NA	TRBV20-1	TRBJ2-5	CSASRTGDQETQYF
NA	TRBV6-6	TRBJ2-5	CASSYRQSQETQYF
many	TRBV7-2	TRBJ2-7	CASSLLGRAEQYF
few	TRBV6-5	TRBJ2-7	CASSYLPRQGQGEQYF
few	TRBV11-2	TRBJ2-3	CASRTIAGGLTDTQYF
few	TRBV12-3/TRBV12-4	TRBJ2-5	CASSFERGTAWETQYF
many	TRBV7-2	TRBJ2-3	CASREDTDTQYF
few	TRBV9	TRBJ2-5	CASSVEAGGPVETQYF
few	TRBV3-1	TRBJ2-2	CASSQVGGRANTGELFF
NA	TRBV2	TRBJ2-3	CASGRLDTQYF
many	TRBV12-5	TRBJ1-1	CASAQQGAYTEAFF
NA	TRBV6-6	TRBJ2-2	CASSPRVPGELFF
NA	TRBV5-4	TRBJ2-2	CASSLDKRVNTGELFF
many	TRBV3-1	TRBJ1-1	CASSPIGAEGTEAFF
NA	TRBV2	TRBJ1-6	CASSASGTSLHF
many	TRBV5-1	TRBJ2-3	CASSDRAPDTQYF
NA	TRBV20-1	TRBJ2-7	CSAKRGGAGEQYF
few	TRBV6-2/TRBV6-3	TRBJ1-6	CASKPGHNSPLHF
few	TRBV6-1	TRBJ1-5	CASREGQGQGQPQHF
many	TRBV7-3	TRBJ2-2	CASSLLHTGELFF
few	TRBV11-1	TRBJ2-1	CASSFPLLPWLFF
NA	TRBV11-2	TRBJ1-1	CASSQREVPTTEAFF
many	TRBV6-5	TRBJ1-6	CASSRDTIYNSPLHF
few	TRBV6-5	TRBJ2-3	CASRRDGSTDTQYF
few	TRBV5-5	TRBJ2-1	CASSLLLAVSNNEQFF
few	TRBV29-1	TRBJ2-1	CSVEGDRSAEQFF
few	TRBV11-2	TRBJ2-5	CASSPGQGLGETQYF
medium-sized	TRBV7-2	TRBJ2-3	CASSPSTDTQYF
NA	TRBV19	TRBJ2-7	CASGRDRGYEQYF
few	TRBV4-3	TRBJ1-4	CASSQGGEKLFF
few	TRBV12-3/TRBV12-4	TRBJ2-2	CASTLDVGSTGELFF
NA	TRBV7-3	TRBJ1-1	CASSLWVDTEAFF
NA	TRBV7-2	TRBJ2-1	CASSSPGQAYEQFF